This section outlines one T cell receptor beta chain sequence together with its context. CDR3 length: 14 amino acids. V lost 2 bases to trimming and J lost 4 bases, with 8 bases between them. Per the germline V gene, CDR1 is SNHLY and CDR2 is FYNNEI. The sample belongs to a study of control samples from healthy donors and cancer patients. Measured with immunoSEQ multiplex PCR; TCRdb has only the in-frame clones, and not every one. The data contain about 140,000 clones, 80% to 95% of them singletons. This receptor was obtained from a man aged 25 to 40 in good health. The chain links TRBV2 to TRBJ2-2, with a tentative D call TRBD2 (5 bases). The material sequenced was blood. CDR3 DNA: TGTGCCAGCAGTGAATGGCTAGCCACCGGGGAGCTGTTTTTT. Its translation: CASSEWLATGELFF.